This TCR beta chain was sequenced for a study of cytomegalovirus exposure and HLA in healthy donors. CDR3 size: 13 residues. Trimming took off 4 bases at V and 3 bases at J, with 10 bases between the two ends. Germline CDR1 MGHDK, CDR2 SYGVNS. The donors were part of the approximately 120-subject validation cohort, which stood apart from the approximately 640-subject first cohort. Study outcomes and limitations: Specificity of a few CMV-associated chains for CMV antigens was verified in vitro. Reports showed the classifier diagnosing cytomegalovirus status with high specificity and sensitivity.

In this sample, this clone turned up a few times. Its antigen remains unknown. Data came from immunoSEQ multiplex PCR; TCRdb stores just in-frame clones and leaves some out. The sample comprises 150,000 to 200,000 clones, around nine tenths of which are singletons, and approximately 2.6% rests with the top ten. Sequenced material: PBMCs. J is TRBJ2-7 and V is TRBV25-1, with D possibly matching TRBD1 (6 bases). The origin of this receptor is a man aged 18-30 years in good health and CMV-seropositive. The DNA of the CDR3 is TGTGCCAGCAGTGGGGACAATCACTACGAGCAGTACTTC. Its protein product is CASSGDNHYEQYF.